Listed here are 31 T cell receptor beta chains from one sample, sequenced in a study of graft-versus-host responses after intestinal transplantation. Libraries were prepared by immunoSEQ multiplex PCR; TCRdb keeps only in-frame clonotypes and omits some of them. The sample consists of about 11,000 clones, 30% to 40% of them appearing once. This material consisted of alloreactive CD4+ T cells from a mixed lymphocyte reaction culture, taken before transplantation. Subset in this sample: CFSE-low proliferating T cells sorted from roughly six-day pre-transplant mixed lymphocyte reaction (GvH or HvG direction). The receptors were sampled from a human patient who was an organ donor for intestinal transplantation.

This sequence joins TRBV28 and TRBJ2-1; D perhaps matches TRBD2 (6 bases). The V gene's germline CDR1 is MDHEN and CDR2 SYDVKM. The ends were cut back, 3 bases at V and 4 bases at J, with 16 bases in the middle. CDR3 length: 16 residues. CDR3 in DNA: TGTGCCAGCAGTTTCGGCGGGACCGGGGGATACAATGAGCAGTTCTTC. Encoded protein: CASSFGGTGGYNEQFF.

In its sample, this clone ranks as medium-sized. Written as DNA, the CDR3 is TGTGCCTCGTACGGGTCCTACGAGCAGTACTTC. Its protein is CASYGSYEQYF. The chain combines TRBV2 with TRBJ2-7; D uncertain. Trimming removed 11 bases at V and 1 base at J, with 9 bases between. The CDR3 consists of 11 residues. Per germline, CDR1 SNHLY and CDR2 FYNNEI.

This clone was found a few times. V is TRBV18 and J is TRBJ1-1; 11 nucleotides align to TRBD1. V lost 6 bases to trimming and J lost 8 bases; unmatched junction nucleotides: 5. The CDR3 totals 13 residues. CDR1 KGHSH and CDR2 LQKENI come from the germline V gene. CDR3: CASSAGTGGEAFF. The CDR3 DNA follows: TGTGCCAGCTCCGCCGGGACAGGGGGGGAAGCTTTCTTT.

The chain recombines TRBV19 with TRBJ1-1; 11 bases line up with TRBD1. With V trimmed by 6 bases and J by 4 bases, 7 bases remained unmatched. Germline assignment: CDR1 LNHDA and CDR2 SQIVND (reference sequence). The CDR3 is 15 residues long. The CDR3 nucleotides read TGTGCCAGTAGGGAAACCGGGACAGGGGGCACTGAAGCTTTCTTT. Translating it yields CASRETGTGGTEAFF.

There are a few counts of this clone. Written as DNA, the CDR3 is TGTGCCAGTAGTATGGCGGGGGGGGTCACAGATACGCAGTATTTT. Translating gives CASSMAGGVTDTQYF. This chain connects TRBV19 to TRBJ2-3; 9 bases align to TRBD2. The CDR3 has 15 amino acids. Trimming cost V 3 bases and J 2 bases; bases outside gene matches: 3. Germline V lookup: CDR1 LNHDA, CDR2 SQIVND (reference sequence).

The genes are TRBV7-3 and TRBJ2-7; 10 bases fit TRBD2. CDR1 SGHTA and CDR2 FQGTGA come from the germline V gene. J was trimmed by 1 base and V by 5 bases; bases with no gene match: 5. CDR3 length equals 15 residues. The DNA of the CDR3 is TGTGCCAGCAGCCTTAGCGGGGGGAAGTCCTACGAGCAGTACTTC. Translation: CASSLSGGKSYEQYF.

The chain recombines TRBV5-3 with TRBJ1-4; 7 bases fit TRBD1. TRBV5-3 is marked as an open reading frame, function uncertain. Losses at the gene ends were 6 bases for V and 6 bases for J; bases not matched to a gene: 14. The CDR3 sequence is 16 residues long. CDR3 coding DNA: TGTGCCAGAACCATGGGGCTACGTGACAGGGATGAAAAACTGTTTTTT. This encodes CARTMGLRDRDEKLFF.

The table lists this clone with a count of one. CDR3 loop: CASSLGGGIDTQYF. CDR3 DNA: TGTGCCAGCAGCTTAGGCGGGGGAATAGATACGCAGTATTTT. This chain connects TRBV7-2 to TRBJ2-3, with 7 bases lining up with TRBD2. The CDR3 loop spans 14 amino acids. In germline, CDR1 is SGHTA, CDR2 FQGNSA. The J segment lost 5 bases and the V segment lost 1 base, leaving 3 bases of the junction unmatched. The full variable domain, with the rest looked up from reference TRBV7-2 and TRBJ2-3, is GAGVSQSPSNKVTEKGKDVELRCDPISGHTALYWYRQSLGQGLEFLIYFQGNSAPDKSGLPSDRFSAERTGGSVSTLTIQRTQQEDSAVYLCASSLGGGIDTQYFGPGTRLTVL.

As DNA, the CDR3 is TGTGCCAGTAGTCAAAGATCTGGGGTCTCCAGGGATCAGCCCCAGCATTTT. Encoded protein: CASSQRSGVSRDQPQHF. The chain links TRBV19 to TRBJ1-5; perhaps TRBD1 as D (5 bases). Looked up from germline, CDR1 is LNHDA and CDR2 is SQIVND (reference sequence). Trimming cost V 5 bases and J 5 bases, with 22 bases left between them. The CDR3 sequence is 17 residues long.

The rearrangement joins TRBV7-2 to TRBJ1-5, with 10 bases identical to TRBD1. Germline CDR1 reads SGHTA; CDR2 reads FQGNSA. V lost 5 bases, J lost 3 bases, and 7 bases stayed unmatched. The CDR3 extends over 16 amino acids. The CDR3 region is CASSHRDRGYNQPQHF. The CDR3 nucleotides read TGTGCCAGCAGCCACCGGGACAGGGGTTACAATCAGCCCCAGCATTTT.

By share, this clone counts as medium-sized. The CDR3 DNA sequence: TGTGCCATCGGAACGGGTTTCCAGACCCAGTACTTC. Translated: CAIGTGFQTQYF. The genes are TRBV10-3 and TRBJ2-5, with unresolved D. Trimming stripped 8 bases from V and 6 bases from J, with 13 bases between. In germline, CDR1 is ENHRY, CDR2 SYGVKD. This CDR3 is built from 12 residues.

The chain employs TRBV9 and TRBJ2-3; TRBD2 agrees at 9 bases. Germline V CDR1 and CDR2: SGDLS, YYNGEE. CDR3 length: 17 amino acids. Trimming took 0 bases from V and 0 from J; bases not matched to a gene: 5. CDR3 nucleotides: TGTGCCAGCAGCGTAGCCCGGACTAGCGCGAGCACAGATACGCAGTATTTT. Protein: CASSVARTSASTDTQYF.

V gene TRBV5-3 combines with J gene TRBJ2-1; 13 nucleotides match TRBD2. TRBV5-3 is classed as an ORF, of uncertain function. CDR3 length: 18 residues. Trimming cost V 4 bases and J 4 bases; bases outside gene matches: 11. As DNA, the CDR3 is TGTGCCAGAAGCCTTGTGACAGGACTAGCGGGGGATTACAATGAGCAGTTCTTC. This sequence encodes CARSLVTGLAGDYNEQFF.

V gene TRBV2 combines with J gene TRBJ2-1; tentative D call: TRBD1 (6 bases). Trimming removed 6 bases from V and 0 bases from J, with 9 bases in between. The length of the CDR3 is 14 residues. The germline V gene has CDR1 SNHLY and CDR2 FYNNEI. The CDR3 coding sequence is TGTGCCAGCAGGAACAGGGCCTCCTACAATGAGCAGTTCTTC. Translating gives CASRNRASYNEQFF.

This chain connects TRBV10-3 to TRBJ1-6; D uncertain. From germline, CDR1 is ENHRY and CDR2 SYGVKD. V was clipped by 4 bases and J by 13 bases, with 14 bases between them. The CDR3 totals 13 residues. The CDR3 sequence is CAISGPKEVPLHF. In DNA, the CDR3 is TGTGCCATCAGTGGCCCCAAGGAGGTGCCCCTCCACTTT.

The CDR3 protein is CASSRDRTYEQYF. The CDR3 DNA is TGTGCCAGCAGCCGGGACAGAACTTACGAGCAGTACTTC. The chain uses TRBV7-2 and TRBJ2-7; 7 bases map to TRBD1. J gave up 4 bases and V 5 bases, and 5 bases lay outside the gene matches. Germline V lookup: CDR1 SGHTA, CDR2 FQGNSA. The CDR3 spans 13 residues.

V usage is TRBV7-2 and J usage is TRBJ1-2; D is perhaps TRBD1 (6 bases). The V end was cut by 2 bases, the J end by 4 bases, with 8 bases between. Germline V gene data show CDR1 as SGHTA and CDR2 as FQGNSA. The CDR3 totals 13 residues. DNA for the CDR3: TGTGCCAGCAGCTTAAGGGGGACCTATGGCTACACCTTC. Residues: CASSLRGTYGYTF.

This clone turned up a few times. The rearrangement links TRBV18 to TRBJ1-1, with a tentative D call TRBD1 (5 bases). Trimming pared 1 base from V and 1 base from J, leaving 13 bases between. Germline V gene sequence: CDR1 KGHSH, CDR2 LQKENI. The CDR3 contains 16 residues. CDR3 nucleotides: TGTGCCAGCTCACCACGTAGGGGCCAGGAGAACACTGAAGCTTTCTTT. Its translation: CASSPRRGQENTEAFF. Complete variable domain (other parts from reference TRBV18 and TRBJ1-1): NAGVMQNPRHLVRRRGQEARLRCSPMKGHSHVYWYRQLPEEGLKFMVYLQKENIIDESGMPKERFSAEFPKEGPSILRIQQVVRGDSAAYFCASSPRRGQENTEAFFGQGTRLTVV.

This clone qualifies as medium-sized. V is TRBV10-3 and J is TRBJ2-1; 7 nucleotides align to TRBD2. The CDR3 contains 15 residues. Germline V gene sequence: CDR1 ENHRY, CDR2 SYGVKD. Unmatched junction bases numbered 9, after V lost 6 bases and J lost 4 bases. The CDR3 protein is CAIRESGVGYNEQFF. The CDR3 DNA follows: TGTGCCATCAGGGAAAGCGGGGTTGGGTACAATGAGCAGTTCTTC.

The chain links TRBV7-2 to TRBJ2-7; 10 bases match TRBD1. V was pared by 3 bases and J by 0 bases, with 8 bases of the junction left unmatched. CDR3 size: 17 residues. Germline-derived CDR1 and CDR2 are SGHTA and FQGNSA. The CDR3 sequence: CASSLVGQGPYSYEQYF. CDR3 nucleotide sequence: TGTGCCAGCAGCTTGGTGGGACAGGGGCCCTACTCCTACGAGCAGTACTTC.

This sequence joins TRBV18 and TRBJ1-2; TRBD1 aligns across 8 bases. There are 15 residues in the CDR3. Per germline, CDR1 KGHSH and CDR2 LQKENI. With V trimmed by 0 bases and J by 8 bases, 8 bases remained unmatched. The CDR3 DNA is TGTGCCAGCTCACCACCGACAGGGGCCCTAATAGGCTACACCTTC. This translates into CASSPPTGALIGYTF.

The chain joins TRBV29-1 to TRBJ1-3; D not resolved. Germline loops: CDR1 SQVTM, CDR2 ANQGSEA. CDR3 length: 13 residues. V dropped 1 base and J dropped 0 bases, with 4 bases sitting between them. CDR3 sequence (DNA): TGCAGCGTTGAAGCAAACTCTGGAAACACCATATATTTT. It yields the protein CSVEANSGNTIYF. Filled out from reference TRBV29-1 and TRBJ1-3, the complete variable domain reads SAVISQKPSRDICQRGTSLTIQCQVDSQVTMMFWYRQQPGQSLTLIATANQGSEATYESGFVIDKFPISRPNLTFSTLTVSNMSPEDSSIYLCSVEANSGNTIYFGEGSWLTVV.

The chain combines TRBV6-5 with TRBJ1-2; D gene unclear. This CDR3 is built from 12 residues. Trimming cost V 4 bases and J 4 bases, with 7 bases left between them. CDR1 and CDR2 (germline): MNHEY, SVGAGI. The CDR3 is CASSLEFYGYTF. The CDR3 coding sequence is TGTGCCAGCAGTTTGGAGTTCTATGGCTACACCTTC.

This chain uses TRBV30 with TRBJ2-4; tentatively, D is TRBD1 (8 bases). The CDR3 runs to 17 residues. V was shortened by 1 base and J by 4 bases, with 20 bases between the two germline ends. Germline V lookup: CDR1 GTSNPN, CDR2 SVGIG (reference sequence). The CDR3 DNA follows: TGTGCCTGGAGTGCTCTGGTACAGGGGGGGAAGAAAAACATTCAGTACTTC. Protein product: CAWSALVQGGKKNIQYF.

This chain uses TRBV27 with TRBJ2-1; D is perhaps TRBD2 (5 bases). Germline lookup yields CDR1 MNHEY and CDR2 SMNVEV (reference sequence). V was clipped by 4 bases and J by 7 bases, with 14 bases between them. The CDR3 sequence is 14 residues long. CDR3 region: CASSSRTGWNEQFF. In DNA, the CDR3 is TGTGCCAGCAGTTCCAGGACTGGATGGAATGAGCAGTTCTTC.

This clone turned up a few times. The gene calls are TRBV27 and TRBJ1-2; D possibly corresponds to TRBD1 (5 bases). Deletions cut 6 bases from V and 0 bases from J, with 11 bases between. The length of the CDR3 is 14 residues. From germline, CDR1 is MNHEY and CDR2 SMNVEV (reference sequence). This CDR3 is CASSPLGPNYGYTF. The DNA for the CDR3 is TGTGCCAGCAGCCCCTTGGGGCCTAACTATGGCTACACCTTC.

The chain couples TRBV6-5 to TRBJ1-2, with 7 bases matching TRBD1. After removal of 8 bases from V and 5 bases from J, the junction contained 11 bases not matched to a gene. From germline, CDR1 is MNHEY and CDR2 SVGAGI. The CDR3 runs 14 residues. CDR3 DNA: TGTGCCAGCCGTGACAGGGCAACACCTTATGGCTACACCTTC. Its protein product is CASRDRATPYGYTF.

The table lists this clone with a few counts. This chain connects TRBV27 to TRBJ2-1; a possible D gene is TRBD1 (6 bases). V lost 6 bases and J 8 bases, leaving 20 bases between the germline ends. CDR3 length: 15 residues. CDR1 and CDR2 (germline): MNHEY, SMNVEV (reference sequence). For the CDR3, the DNA is TGTGCCAGCAGCTTCCTTGGTGGGGGCTCGGATGAGCAGTTCTTC. Its protein is CASSFLGGGSDEQFF.

This clone was detected a few times. This chain joins TRBV5-5 and TRBJ2-7; possibly TRBD2 for D (6 bases). V was shortened by 2 bases and J by 3 bases, with 12 bases between the two germline ends. Germline-derived CDR1 and CDR2 are SGHKS and YYEKEE (reference sequence). CDR3 length: 14 amino acids. The CDR3 protein is CASSFANGGYEQYF. The CDR3 region has the DNA TGTGCCAGCAGCTTTGCCAACGGGGGCTACGAGCAGTACTTC.

The rearrangement joins TRBV4-1 to TRBJ2-3; no clear D gene. Germline V gene data show CDR1 as MGHRA and CDR2 as YSYEKL. The ends were cut back, 4 bases at V and 3 bases at J, with 14 bases in the middle. The CDR3 runs to 15 residues. The CDR3 reads CASSPAPHTTDTQYF. Here the CDR3 DNA reads TGCGCCAGCAGCCCCGCCCCCCATACTACAGATACGCAGTATTTT.

This clone occurred a few times. The chain is built from TRBV7-3 and TRBJ2-3; 9 bases align to TRBD2. The V and J ends lost 1 base and 3 bases, in that order; junction bases with no gene match: 8. The CDR3 has 17 residues. Germline V gives CDR1 SGHTA, CDR2 FQGTGA. The CDR3 DNA follows: TGTGCCAGCAGCTTAAACTCCCCAGCGGGGGGTACAGATACGCAGTATTTT. Translating it yields CASSLNSPAGGTDTQYF.